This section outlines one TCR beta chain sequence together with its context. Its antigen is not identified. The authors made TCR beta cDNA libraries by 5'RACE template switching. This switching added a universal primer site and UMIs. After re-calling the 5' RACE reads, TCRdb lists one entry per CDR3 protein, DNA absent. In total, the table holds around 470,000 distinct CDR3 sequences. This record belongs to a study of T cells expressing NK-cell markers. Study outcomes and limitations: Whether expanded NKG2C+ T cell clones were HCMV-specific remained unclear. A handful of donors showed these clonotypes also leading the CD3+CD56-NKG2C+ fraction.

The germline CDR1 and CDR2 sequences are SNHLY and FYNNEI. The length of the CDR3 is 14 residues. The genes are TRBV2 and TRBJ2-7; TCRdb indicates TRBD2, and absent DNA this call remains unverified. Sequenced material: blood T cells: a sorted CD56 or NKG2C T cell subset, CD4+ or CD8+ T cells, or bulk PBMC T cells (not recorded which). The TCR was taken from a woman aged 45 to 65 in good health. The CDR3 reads CASSDGGSLREQYF.